These T cell receptor beta chains were read from a single sample in a study of blood T cell repertoires in COVID-19. TCRdb's table, derived via immunoSEQ multiplex PCR, lists solely in-frame clones and lacks some. The table has about 59,000 clones, roughly 80% seen once; the top ten hold roughly 10%. The source material was peripheral blood. The receptors come from a human donor in a cohort sampled during active COVID-19. CDR3s include the opening cysteine and the closing phenylalanine or tryptophan.

v_call cdr3_aa
TRBV24-1 CATSDTGSRAGELFF
TRBV15 CATSRDRVYRDPSRIGYTF
TRBV2 CASSVFQGGDTEAFF
TRBV30 CAWSPLGQGNEKLFF
TRBV6-5 CASSYTSGHTGELFF
TRBV28 CASSFGGALNEKLFF
TRBV14 CASSQVPGGKAQAFF
TRBV14 CASSQDRRGRGFLSYEQYF
TRBV3-1/TRBV3-2 CASSQDRLAGQYF
TRBV5-1 CASSRGTGGSTF
TRBV2 CASSDGTSASTDTQYF
TRBV6-2/TRBV6-3 CASSSRQGKEQYF
TRBV14 CASSQAGTGVRETQYF
TRBV24-1 CATSDSSSASYEQYF
TRBV7-9 CASSSPTSGRSGEQFF
TRBV24-1 CATSDRQGNQPQHF
TRBV30 CAWSGKGLETQYF
TRBV29-1 CSVEARSPGVQFF
TRBV11-2 CASSTGGQVSDEQYF
TRBV19 CASSQGLAGEREQYF
TRBV28 CASSLSPPGKLFF
TRBV19 CASLTGVGGYTF
TRBV12-3/TRBV12-4 CASSWTLEQYF
TRBV2 CARQIGEKGANVLTF
TRBV5-8 CANRRRVGETQYF
TRBV28 CASSFLLGGADEQYF
TRBV6-5 CASRTVNTEAFF
TRBV3-1/TRBV3-2 CASSQWGTSATDTQYF
TRBV27 CASSRLLNSPLHF
TRBV2 CASRLRNGQAYEQYF
TRBV28 CASAVQEGSNYGYTF
TRBV5-1 CASSASGRVEQFF
TRBV11-2 CASSLGEFKRSHYNEQFF
TRBV11-2 CASSLVEMETQYF
TRBV29-1 CSVEGPEDYRGNEQFF
TRBV19 CASHQAGRNTIYF
TRBV7-4 CASSLVVAAGELFF